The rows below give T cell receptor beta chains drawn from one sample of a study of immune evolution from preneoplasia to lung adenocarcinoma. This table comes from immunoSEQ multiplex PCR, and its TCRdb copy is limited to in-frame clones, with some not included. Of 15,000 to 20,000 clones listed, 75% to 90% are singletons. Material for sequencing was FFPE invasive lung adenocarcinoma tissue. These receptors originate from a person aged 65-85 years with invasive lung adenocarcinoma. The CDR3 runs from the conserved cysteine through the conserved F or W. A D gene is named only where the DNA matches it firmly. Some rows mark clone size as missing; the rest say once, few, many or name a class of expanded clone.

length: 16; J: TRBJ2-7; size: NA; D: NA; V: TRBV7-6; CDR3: CASSFRSGPPYYEQYF; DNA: TGTGCCAGCAGCTTCCGGTCTGGGCCACCTTATTACGAGCAGTACTTC
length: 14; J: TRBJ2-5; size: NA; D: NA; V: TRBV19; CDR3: CASSITPAPETQYF; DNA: TGTGCCAGTAGTATAACGCCAGCCCCAGAGACCCAGTACTTC
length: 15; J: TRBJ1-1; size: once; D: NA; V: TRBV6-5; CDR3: CASSYSTPEFTEAFF; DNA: TGTGCCAGCAGTTACTCCACACCCGAATTTACTGAAGCTTTCTTT
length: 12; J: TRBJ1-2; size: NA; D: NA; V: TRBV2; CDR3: CASRGIGYGYTF; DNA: TGTGCCAGCAGGGGGATAGGCTATGGCTACACCTTC
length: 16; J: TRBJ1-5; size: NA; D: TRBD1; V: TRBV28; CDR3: CASSPSGQGLNQPQHF; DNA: TGTGCCAGCAGCCCGTCGGGACAGGGTTTAAATCAGCCCCAGCATTTT
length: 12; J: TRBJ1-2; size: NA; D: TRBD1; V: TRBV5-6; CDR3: CASSSDRDGYTF; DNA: TGTGCCAGCAGCTCGGACAGGGATGGCTACACCTTC
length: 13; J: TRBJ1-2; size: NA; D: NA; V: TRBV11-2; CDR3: CASSPRDGDGYTF; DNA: TGTGCCAGCAGCCCCAGGGATGGGGATGGCTACACCTTC
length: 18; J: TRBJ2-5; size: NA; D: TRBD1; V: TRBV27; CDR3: CASSPAHRQGGVLRTQYF; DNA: TGTGCCAGCAGTCCGGCCCACCGACAGGGTGGGGTCCTAAGGACCCAGTACTTC
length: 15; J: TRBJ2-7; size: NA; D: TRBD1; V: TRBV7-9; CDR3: CASSFGQAGPYEQYF; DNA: TGTGCCAGCAGCTTTGGACAGGCGGGTCCCTACGAGCAGTACTTC
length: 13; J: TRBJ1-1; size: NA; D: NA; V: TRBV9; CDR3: CASSVGRDTEAFF; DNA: TGTGCCAGCAGCGTTGGCCGGGACACTGAAGCTTTCTTT
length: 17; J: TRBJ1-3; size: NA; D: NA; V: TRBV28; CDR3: CASSLVDGGQAGNTIYF; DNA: TGTGCCAGCAGTTTAGTGGATGGAGGGCAGGCCGGAAACACCATATATTTT
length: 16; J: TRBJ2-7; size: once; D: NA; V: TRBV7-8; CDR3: CASSQYHWDGSYEQYF; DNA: TGTGCCAGCAGCCAGTACCACTGGGACGGTTCCTACGAGCAGTACTTC
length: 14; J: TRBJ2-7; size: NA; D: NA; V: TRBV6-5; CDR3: CASSPRDTTYEQYF; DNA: TGTGCCAGCAGTCCCCGGGACACAACCTACGAGCAGTACTTC
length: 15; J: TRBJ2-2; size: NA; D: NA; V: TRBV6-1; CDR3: CTSPVSGTNTGELFF; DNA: TGTACCAGCCCGGTTAGCGGAACGAACACCGGGGAGCTGTTTTTT
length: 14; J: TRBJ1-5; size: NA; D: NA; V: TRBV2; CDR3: CASSVAGLSQPQHF; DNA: TGTGCCAGCAGTGTGGCAGGGCTAAGTCAGCCCCAGCATTTT
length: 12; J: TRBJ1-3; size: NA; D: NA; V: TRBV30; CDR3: CAWKRAGNTIYF; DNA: TGTGCCTGGAAGAGGGCTGGAAACACCATATATTTT
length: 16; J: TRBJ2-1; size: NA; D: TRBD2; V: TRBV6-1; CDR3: CASSEGGGGAYNEQFF; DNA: TGTGCCAGCAGTGAAGGGGGCGGGGGGGCCTACAATGAGCAGTTCTTC
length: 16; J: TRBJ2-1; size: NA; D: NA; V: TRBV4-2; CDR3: CASSQASNQGRNEQFF; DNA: TGTGCCAGCAGCCAAGCGTCAAATCAGGGTAGGAATGAGCAGTTCTTC
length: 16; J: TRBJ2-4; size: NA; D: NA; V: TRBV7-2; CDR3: CASSLEFTVAKNIQYF; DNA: TGTGCCAGCAGCTTAGAGTTCACGGTAGCCAAAAACATTCAGTACTTC
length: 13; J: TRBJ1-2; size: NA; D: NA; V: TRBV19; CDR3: CASSSQGIGGYTF; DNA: TGTGCCAGTAGTTCACAGGGTATAGGGGGCTACACCTTC
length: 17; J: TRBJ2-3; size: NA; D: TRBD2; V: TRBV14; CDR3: CASSQGVASGSTDTQYF; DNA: TGTGCCAGCAGCCAAGGGGTCGCTAGCGGTAGCACAGATACGCAGTATTTT
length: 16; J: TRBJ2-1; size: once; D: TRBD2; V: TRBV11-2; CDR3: CASSLDLSSGSNEQFF; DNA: TGTGCCAGCAGCTTAGATCTGTCTAGCGGGAGTAATGAGCAGTTCTTC
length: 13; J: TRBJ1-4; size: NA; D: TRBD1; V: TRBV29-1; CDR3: CSAGQGPNEKLFF; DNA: TGCAGCGCCGGACAGGGGCCTAATGAAAAACTGTTTTTT
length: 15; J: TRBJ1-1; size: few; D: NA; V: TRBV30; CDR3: CAWSLPWGEGTEAFF; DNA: TGTGCCTGGAGTCTCCCGTGGGGTGAGGGCACTGAAGCTTTCTTT
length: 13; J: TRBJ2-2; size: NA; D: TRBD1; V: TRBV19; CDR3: CASDRGVTGELFF; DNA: TGTGCCTCAGACAGGGGGGTCACCGGGGAGCTGTTTTTT
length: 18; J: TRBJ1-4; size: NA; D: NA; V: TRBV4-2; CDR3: CASSQEARREATNEKLFF; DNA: TGTGCCAGCAGCCAAGAGGCGCGAAGGGAAGCAACTAATGAAAAACTGTTTTTT
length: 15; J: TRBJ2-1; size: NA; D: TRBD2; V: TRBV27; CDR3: CASTRTSGGYNEQFF; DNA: TGTGCCAGCACACGGACTAGCGGGGGCTACAATGAGCAGTTCTTC
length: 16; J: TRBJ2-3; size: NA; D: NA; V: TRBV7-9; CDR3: CASSLSTGQTTDTQYF; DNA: TGTGCCAGCAGCTTATCCACGGGACAAACCACAGATACGCAGTATTTT
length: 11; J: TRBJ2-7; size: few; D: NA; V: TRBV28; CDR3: CASSLANEQYF; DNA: TGTGCCAGCAGTTTAGCAAACGAGCAGTACTTC
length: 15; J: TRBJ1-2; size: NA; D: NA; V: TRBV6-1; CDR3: CASSERAGANYGYTF; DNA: TGTGCCAGCAGTGAAAGGGCAGGGGCGAACTATGGCTACACCTTC
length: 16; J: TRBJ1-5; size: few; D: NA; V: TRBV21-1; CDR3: CASSPGSCWGNQPQHF; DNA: TGTGCCAGCAGCCCGGGTTCCTGCTGGGGAAATCAGCCCCAGCATTTT
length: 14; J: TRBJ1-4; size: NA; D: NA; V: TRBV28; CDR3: CASRPNSLNEKLFF; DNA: TGTGCCAGCAGGCCAAACAGCCTTAATGAAAAACTGTTTTTT
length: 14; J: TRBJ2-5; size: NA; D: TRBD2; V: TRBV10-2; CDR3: CASSRGGMAETQYF; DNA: TGCGCCAGCAGCCGGGGGGGGATGGCAGAGACCCAGTACTTC
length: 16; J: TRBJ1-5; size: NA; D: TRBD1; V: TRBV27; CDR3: CASSLVGQGSGQPQHF; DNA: TGTGCCAGCAGTTTGGTGGGACAGGGATCCGGGCAGCCCCAGCATTTT
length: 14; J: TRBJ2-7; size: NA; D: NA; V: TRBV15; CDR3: CATSGGGRENEQYF; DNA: TGTGCCACCAGCGGGGGGGGCCGGGAGAACGAGCAGTACTTC
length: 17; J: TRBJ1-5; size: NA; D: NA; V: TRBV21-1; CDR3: CASSKAAAVYSNQPQHF; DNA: TGTGCCAGCAGCAAAGCCGCCGCAGTCTATAGCAATCAGCCCCAGCATTTT
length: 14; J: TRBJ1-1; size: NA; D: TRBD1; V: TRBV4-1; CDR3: CASSQDQTGTEAFF; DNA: TGCGCCAGCAGCCAAGATCAGACAGGGACTGAAGCTTTCTTT
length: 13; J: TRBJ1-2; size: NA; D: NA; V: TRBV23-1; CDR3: CASSQTVMDGYTF; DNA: TGCGCCAGCAGTCAAACAGTTATGGATGGCTACACCTTC
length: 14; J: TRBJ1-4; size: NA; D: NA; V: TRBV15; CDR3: CATSRDTGRGKLFF; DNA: TGTGCCACCAGCAGAGATACCGGGAGGGGAAAACTGTTTTTT
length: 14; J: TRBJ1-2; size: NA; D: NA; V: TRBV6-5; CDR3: CASISREGNYGYTF; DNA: TGTGCCAGCATTTCCAGGGAGGGGAACTATGGCTACACCTTC
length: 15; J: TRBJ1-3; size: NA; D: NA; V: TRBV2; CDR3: CASSPQWQGGNTIYF; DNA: TGTGCCAGCAGTCCCCAGTGGCAGGGTGGAAACACCATATATTTT
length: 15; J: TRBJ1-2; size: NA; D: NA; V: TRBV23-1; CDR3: CASSQSEALYYGYTF; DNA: TGCGCCAGCAGTCAATCAGAGGCTCTCTACTATGGCTACACCTTC
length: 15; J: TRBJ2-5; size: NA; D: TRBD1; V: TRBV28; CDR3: CASSSRGRSAETQYF; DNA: TGTGCCAGCAGTTCCAGGGGGCGTTCGGCAGAGACCCAGTACTTC
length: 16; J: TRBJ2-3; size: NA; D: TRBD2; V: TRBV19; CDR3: CASSIGTSGRTDTQYF; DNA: TGTGCCAGTAGTATTGGGACTAGCGGGAGAACAGATACGCAGTATTTT
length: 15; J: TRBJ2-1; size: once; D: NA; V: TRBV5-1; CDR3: CASSSRGALNNEQFF; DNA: TGCGCCAGCAGCTCACGCGGGGCCTTAAACAATGAGCAGTTCTTC
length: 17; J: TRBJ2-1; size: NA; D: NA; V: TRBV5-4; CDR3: CASNPRGGVSSYNEQFF; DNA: TGTGCCAGCAACCCCCGAGGAGGAGTTAGCTCCTACAATGAGCAGTTCTTC
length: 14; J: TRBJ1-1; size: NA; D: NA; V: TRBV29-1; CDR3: CSASPGGRDTEAFF; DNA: TGCAGCGCTTCCCCGGGAGGGAGGGACACTGAAGCTTTCTTT
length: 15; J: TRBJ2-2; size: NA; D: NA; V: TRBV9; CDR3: CASSGQGLNTGELFF; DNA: TGTGCCAGCAGCGGGCAGGGGTTGAACACCGGGGAGCTGTTTTTT
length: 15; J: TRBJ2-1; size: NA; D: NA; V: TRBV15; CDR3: CATSRDSRGYNEQFF; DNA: TGTGCCACCAGCAGAGACTCCCGCGGGTACAATGAGCAGTTCTTC
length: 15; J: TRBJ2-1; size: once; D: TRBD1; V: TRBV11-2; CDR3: CASSVDRGGYNEQFF; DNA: TGTGCCAGCAGCGTCGACAGGGGGGGATACAATGAGCAGTTCTTC
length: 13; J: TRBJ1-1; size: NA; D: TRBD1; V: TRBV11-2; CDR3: CASSSYRGGEAFF; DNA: TGTGCCAGCAGCTCCTACAGGGGAGGTGAAGCTTTCTTT
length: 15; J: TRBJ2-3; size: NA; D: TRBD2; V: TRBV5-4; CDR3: CASSTGLAGWDTQYF; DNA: TGTGCCAGCAGCACAGGACTAGCGGGATGGGATACGCAGTATTTT
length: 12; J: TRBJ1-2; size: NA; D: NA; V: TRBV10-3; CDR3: CAISESKGALFF; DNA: TGTGCCATCAGTGAGTCGAAGGGCGCCCTCTTCTTC